This TCR beta chain emerged from a study of T cell responses to AZD1222 COVID-19 vaccine. Study-wide findings and caveats: Along spike, vaccine-associated CD4 TCRs were found throughout, with dominance at 160-218 and 743-854. Mostly white British, mostly female donors; authors suggested clonal diversity may be underestimated.

The CDR3 totals 12 residues. Per the germline V gene, CDR1 is GTSNPN and CDR2 is SVGIG (reference sequence). The V and J ends lost 1 base and 8 bases respectively, with 6 bases between them. As to this clone: Its antigen is not known.

Pooling covered second doses at about 4 or about 12 weeks. Clones were read by immunoSEQ multiplex PCR, and TCRdb kept only the in-frame ones, dropping some. The sample comprises 95,000 to 150,000 clones, about 86% of which are singletons, and 2.5% to 3.5% rests with the top ten. The receptor was isolated from an adult who received the AZD1222 COVID-19 vaccine. V usage is TRBV30 and J usage is TRBJ1-6; D is perhaps TRBD1 (5 bases). This specimen consisted of peripheral blood, obtained 28 days after the second AZD1222 dose. The CDR3 loop reads CAWSARDSPLHF. The DNA for the CDR3 is TGTGCCTGGAGTGCCAGGGATTCACCCCTCCACTTT.